The 8 T cell receptor beta chains in this list originate from one sample, sequenced in a study of cytomegalovirus exposure and HLA in healthy donors. Generated by immunoSEQ multiplex PCR, the TCRdb table keeps only in-frame clones and is missing some. The data show 100,000 to 150,000 clones, about 96% seen once. Sequencing was done on a sample of PBMCs. Receptors were obtained from a man younger than 35 in good health and CMV-seronegative.

This chain connects TRBV15 to TRBJ2-3, with a weak D call TRBD2 (5 bases). Between the trimmed V and J ends, which lost 0 bases and 5 bases, there was a span of 12 bases. The CDR3 length is 15 residues. CDR1 is LNHNV and CDR2 is YYDKDF in the germline V gene (reference sequence). The CDR3 DNA is TGTGCCACCAGCAGAGATCGGCGAGGGATAGATACGCAGTATTTT. As protein: CATSRDRRGIDTQYF.

This rearrangement joins TRBV11-3 to TRBJ2-2, with D unresolved. The CDR3 has 13 amino acids. V was cut by 1 base and J by 6 bases, with 6 bases left in between. Germline CDR1 and CDR2: SGHNT and YENEEA. CDR3 residues: CASSLVWPGELFF. The CDR3 nucleotides are TGTGCCAGCAGCTTAGTTTGGCCCGGGGAGCTGTTTTTT.

This chain joins TRBV18 and TRBJ1-1; D may be TRBD1 (5 bases). Germline CDR1 KGHSH, CDR2 LQKENI. The CDR3 loop spans 13 amino acids. V was trimmed by 4 bases and J by 8 bases, leaving 14 bases between them. DNA of the CDR3: TGTGCCAGCTCACGCGATCCGACAGTAGAAGCTTTCTTT. Translation: CASSRDPTVEAFF.

The J gene is TRBJ2-1, the V gene TRBV9, with 10 bases matching TRBD2. Trimming at V came to 4 bases and at J to 7 bases, leaving 11 bases not matched to a gene. Germline V gene sequence: CDR1 SGDLS, CDR2 YYNGEE. The CDR3 runs 16 residues. CDR3 in amino acids: CASSPEVAGGGNEQFF. The CDR3 DNA follows: TGTGCCAGCAGCCCAGAGGTAGCGGGAGGCGGGAATGAGCAGTTCTTC.

This chain links TRBV4-3 with TRBJ1-2, with a tentative D call TRBD1 (5 bases). With 4 bases removed from V and 7 bases from J, the gap between germline ends came to 13 bases. CDR3 length: 13 amino acids. The germline V gene has CDR1 LGHNA and CDR2 YSLEER. CDR3 residues: CASSRRDLSGYTF. CDR3 DNA sequence: TGCGCCAGCAGCCGGAGGGACCTCTCTGGCTACACCTTC.

J is TRBJ1-2 and V is TRBV28; D perhaps matches TRBD1 (6 bases). Trimming removed 4 bases at V and 1 base at J, with 16 bases between. The CDR3 length is 16 residues. Germline V CDR1 and CDR2: MDHEN, SYDVKM. CDR3 loop: CASSSAGAYFNYGYTF. The CDR3 DNA is TGTGCCAGCAGTTCCGCGGGGGCCTATTTTAACTATGGCTACACCTTC.

The chain combines TRBV15 with TRBJ2-7; the match to TRBD2 covers 10 bases. The V segment lost 0 bases and the J segment 2 bases; nucleotides outside the gene matches: 4. The CDR3 is 16 amino acids. Germline CDR1 reads LNHNV; CDR2 reads YYDKDF (reference sequence). In DNA, the CDR3 is TGTGCCACCAGCAGAGAACTAGCGGGGCCCACCTACGAGCAGTACTTC. Amino acids: CATSRELAGPTYEQYF.

The chain combines TRBV19 with TRBJ2-7; 8 nucleotides match TRBD1. CDR1 is LNHDA and CDR2 is SQIVND in the germline V gene (reference sequence). The CDR3 consists of 15 residues. Trimming at V came to 5 bases and at J to 6 bases, leaving 12 bases not matched to a gene. In DNA form, the CDR3 reads TGTGCCAGTAGTGTCCGTTCCGGACAGGGTGCCGAGCAGTACTTC. Protein sequence: CASSVRSGQGAEQYF.